Presented here are 10 T cell receptor beta chains from one specimen sequenced in a study of type 1 and type 2 diabetes patients. PCR was run on genomic DNA. Amplification of the beta chain CDR3 used 30 forward and 13 reverse multiplex primers. TCRdb processed the multiplex PCR reads anew with MiXCR; each CDR3 protein has one entry. The profile shows 280,000 or so distinct CDR3 sequences, 47% of them singletons. Sequenced sample: peripheral blood mononuclear cells (PBMCs). The receptors derive from a man between 18 and 29 years old with type 2 diabetes.

This clonotype was counted a few times. This rearrangement joins TRBV15 to TRBJ2-5; 8 nucleotides agree with TRBD2. Germline V CDR1 and CDR2: LNHNV, YYDKDF (reference sequence). V shed 1 base and J 2 bases; nucleotides not matched to a gene: 9. The CDR3 contains 17 residues. The CDR3 protein is CATSRGQWRGAQETQYF. CDR3 DNA sequence: TGTGCCACCAGCAGAGGACAGTGGCGGGGGGCACAAGAGACCCAGTACTTC. Full variable domain (remainder filled in from reference TRBV15 and TRBJ2-5): DAMVIQNPRYQVTQFGKPVTLSCSQTLNHNVMYWYQQKSSQAPKLLFHYYDKDFNNEADTPDNFQSRRPNTSFCFLDIRSPGLGDTAMYLCATSRGQWRGAQETQYFGPGTRLLVL.

The chain recombines TRBV15 with TRBJ1-4; D is ambiguous. CDR1 is LNHNV, CDR2 YYDKDF, per germline (reference sequence). V gave up 3 bases and J gave up 3 bases, with 20 bases separating them. The CDR3 has 18 amino acids. CDR3 sequence reads: CATSSSGSGANPNEKLFF. CDR3 nucleotides: TGTGCCACCAGCAGCTCGGGTTCAGGAGCCAACCCTAATGAAAAACTGTTTTTT. Variable domain in full (rest from reference TRBV15 and TRBJ1-4): DAMVIQNPRYQVTQFGKPVTLSCSQTLNHNVMYWYQQKSSQAPKLLFHYYDKDFNNEADTPDNFQSRRPNTSFCFLDIRSPGLGDTAMYLCATSSSGSGANPNEKLFFGSGTQLSVL.

The genes are TRBV20-1 and TRBJ2-7; TRBD1 matches at 9 bases. The CDR3 sequence is 15 residues long. The V gene end was trimmed by 5 bases and the J gene end by 1 base; junction bases not matched to a gene: 9. Germline CDR1 is DFQATT and CDR2 is SNEGSKA (reference sequence). CDR3 protein: CSAGRDRVDSYEQYF. CDR3 bases: TGCAGTGCTGGGCGGGACAGGGTCGATTCCTACGAGCAGTACTTC.

This clonotype was observed a handful of times. This chain links TRBV7-2 with TRBJ1-2; tentative D call: TRBD1 (6 bases). This CDR3 spans 14 amino acids. Germline assignment: CDR1 SGHTA and CDR2 FQGNSA. V dropped 7 bases and J dropped 6 bases, with 18 bases sitting between them. CDR3 sequence reads: CASTKFRGGNGYTF. The CDR3 DNA follows: TGTGCCAGCACCAAATTCAGGGGAGGTAATGGCTACACCTTC. The full variable domain, its missing parts supplied by reference TRBV7-2 and TRBJ1-2, is GAGVSQSPSNKVTEKGKDVELRCDPISGHTALYWYRQSLGQGLEFLIYFQGNSAPDKSGLPSDRFSAERTGGSVSTLTIQRTQQEDSAVYLCASTKFRGGNGYTFGSGTRLTVV.

This clonotype showed up just a few times. J is TRBJ2-3 and V is TRBV19; D is uncertain. CDR1 is LNHDA, CDR2 SQIVND, per germline (reference sequence). The CDR3 runs to 13 residues. V was clipped by 0 bases and J by 7 bases, with 8 bases between them. The DNA of the CDR3 is TGTGCCAGTAGTATAGAGGGTCGGAATACGCAGTATTTT. Its protein is CASSIEGRNTQYF.

The DNA for the CDR3 is TGTGCCAGCAGGAGTGACAGGGGGCCTGAGACCCAGTACTTC. Translating it yields CASRSDRGPETQYF. The rearrangement uses TRBV7-2 and TRBJ2-5; 10 bases fit TRBD1. The CDR3 consists of 14 residues. With V trimmed by 6 bases and J by 5 bases, 6 bases remained unmatched. CDR1 is SGHTA, CDR2 FQGNSA, per germline. The whole variable domain, filled in from reference TRBV7-2 and TRBJ2-5, reads GAGVSQSPSNKVTEKGKDVELRCDPISGHTALYWYRQSLGQGLEFLIYFQGNSAPDKSGLPSDRFSAERTGGSVSTLTIQRTQQEDSAVYLCASRSDRGPETQYFGPGTRLLVL.

This chain links TRBV10-3 with TRBJ2-7; perhaps TRBD2 as D (6 bases). CDR1 is ENHRY and CDR2 is SYGVKD in the germline V gene. This CDR3 has 13 residues. The V end was cut by 3 bases, the J end by 1 base, with 7 bases between. The CDR3 region is CAISDGGSYEQYF. In DNA, the CDR3 is TGTGCCATCAGTGATGGGGGGTCCTACGAGCAGTACTTC.

This clonotype came up a few times. A read error may explain this, as a much larger clone is one base away. Given the absence of the conserved phenylalanine or tryptophan at the CDR3 end, a read error is likely. The gene calls are TRBV5-1 and TRBJ1-6; no firm D call. V gave up 7 bases and J gave up 8 bases, with 16 bases separating them. This CDR3 comprises 14 residues. Germline loops: CDR1 SGHRS, CDR2 YFSETQ. For the CDR3, the DNA is TGCGCCAGCTCGACCGGGTTAGAGGATTCACCCCTCCACCTT. As protein: CASSTGLEDSPLHL.

For the CDR3, the DNA is TGTGCCAGCAGTGTGGCTAGCGGGACTGACATGAACACTGAAGCTTTCTTT. Translation: CASSVASGTDMNTEAFF. This chain links TRBV2 with TRBJ1-1; D is possibly TRBD1 (5 bases). Germline CDR1 and CDR2: SNHLY and FYNNEI. V was shortened by 4 bases and J by 0 bases, with 18 bases between the two germline ends. The CDR3 totals 17 residues. Full variable domain (outside the CDR3, taken from reference TRBV2 and TRBJ1-1): EPEVTQTPSHQVTQMGQEVILRCVPISNHLYFYWYRQILGQKVEFLVSFYNNEISEKSEIFDDQFSVERPDGSNFTLKIRSTKLEDSAMYFCASSVASGTDMNTEAFFGQGTRLTVV.

The J gene is TRBJ2-3, the V gene TRBV2; 10 bases are a match to TRBD1. The CDR3 length is 14 residues. Trimming took 8 bases from V and 1 from J; bases not matched to a gene: 3. The germline V gene encodes CDR1 SNHLY and CDR2 FYNNEI. CDR3 amino acids: CASLDRGRTDTQYF. In DNA form, the CDR3 reads TGTGCCAGCCTAGACAGGGGGCGCACAGATACGCAGTATTTT. Full variable domain (rest looked up from reference TRBV2 and TRBJ2-3): EPEVTQTPSHQVTQMGQEVILRCVPISNHLYFYWYRQILGQKVEFLVSFYNNEISEKSEIFDDQFSVERPDGSNFTLKIRSTKLEDSAMYFCASLDRGRTDTQYFGPGTRLTVL.